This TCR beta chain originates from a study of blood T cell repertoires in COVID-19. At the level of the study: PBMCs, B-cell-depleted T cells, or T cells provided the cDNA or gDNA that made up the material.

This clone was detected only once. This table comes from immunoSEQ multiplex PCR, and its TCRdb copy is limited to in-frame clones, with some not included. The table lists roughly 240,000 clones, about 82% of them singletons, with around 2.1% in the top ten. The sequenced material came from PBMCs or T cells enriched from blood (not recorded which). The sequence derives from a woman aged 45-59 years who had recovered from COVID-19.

CDR3 amino acids: CASSIAASGSSSVRAEQFF. The CDR3 DNA sequence: TGTGCCAGTAGTATAGCGGCTAGCGGGAGTTCGTCGGTCAGGGCTGAGCAGTTCTTC. The chain recombines TRBV19 with TRBJ2-1; 10 positions agree with TRBD2. V gave up 1 base and J gave up 9 bases; unmatched junction bases: 18. The CDR3 extends over 19 amino acids. The germline V gene has CDR1 LNHDA and CDR2 SQIVND (reference sequence). The whole variable domain, remainder taken from reference TRBV19 and TRBJ2-1, is DGGITQSPKYLFRKEGQNVTLSCEQNLNHDAMYWYRQDPGQGLRLIYYSQIVNDFQKGDIAEGYSVSREKKESFPLTVTSAQKNPTAFYLCASSIAASGSSSVRAEQFFGPGTRLTVL.